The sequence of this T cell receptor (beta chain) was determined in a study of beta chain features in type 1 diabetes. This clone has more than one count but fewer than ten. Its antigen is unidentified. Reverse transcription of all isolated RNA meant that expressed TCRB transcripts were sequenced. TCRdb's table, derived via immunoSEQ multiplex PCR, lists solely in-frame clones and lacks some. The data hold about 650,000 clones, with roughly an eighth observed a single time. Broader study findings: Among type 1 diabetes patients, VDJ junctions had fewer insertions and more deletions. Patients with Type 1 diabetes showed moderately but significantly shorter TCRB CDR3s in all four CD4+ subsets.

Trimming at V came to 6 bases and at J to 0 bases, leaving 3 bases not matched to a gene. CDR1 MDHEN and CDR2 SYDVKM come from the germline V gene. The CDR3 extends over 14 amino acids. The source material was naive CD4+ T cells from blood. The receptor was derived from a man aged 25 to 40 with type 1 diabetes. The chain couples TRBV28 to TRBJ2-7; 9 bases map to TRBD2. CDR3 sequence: CASRSGGTSYEQYF. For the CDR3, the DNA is TGTGCCAGCAGAAGCGGGGGGACCTCCTACGAGCAGTACTTC. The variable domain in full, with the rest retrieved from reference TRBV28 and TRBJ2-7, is DVKVTQSSRYLVKRTGEKVFLECVQDMDHENMFWYRQDPGLGLRLIYFSYDVKMKEKGDIPEGYSVSREKKERFSLILESASTNQTSMYLCASRSGGTSYEQYFGPGTRLTVT.